This TCR beta chain stems from a study of T cell repertoires in cytomegalovirus infection. As for the study in general: Indicated by public TCR beta signatures were CMV infection and matching HLA type.

Using its own MiXCR run on the reads, TCRdb lists one record per CDR3 protein. The sample records a few hundred thousand distinct CDR3 sequences, 22% being singletons. Deletions cut 1 base from V and 2 bases from J, with 12 bases between. Looked up from germline, CDR1 is DFQATT and CDR2 is SNEGSKA (reference sequence). CDR3 length equals 15 residues. Whole-study results and caveats: Summed frequency of public TCR beta families distinguished CMV carriers with the relevant HLA. HLA-C-restricted CMV-specific TCR beta clonotypes were dominant in the ex vivo response.

This clonotype was detected a few times. As yet, its antigen is unknown. The J gene is TRBJ1-5, the V gene TRBV20-1; no definite D call. Specimen: CD8+ T cells from PBMCs. This sequence was found in a human donor in good health (CMV status not recorded). Some clones in this sample may be carry-over from other donors' samples. CDR3 region: CSARARGPGNQPQHF. The CDR3 DNA reads TGCAGTGCTAGAGCACGCGGGCCCGGCAATCAGCCCCAGCATTTT.